The 17 T cell receptor beta chains reported below all come from one sample, sequenced in a study of blood T cell repertoires in COVID-19. Sequencing was performed with immunoSEQ multiplex PCR; in TCRdb, only in-frame clones are kept and a portion is missing. The sample carries 150,000 to 200,000 clones, about 87% recorded once. Sequencing was done on a sample of peripheral blood. The receptors originated from a man in his 60s with COVID-19, enrolled during active disease.

The chain carries TRBV29-1 and TRBJ1-1; the D is unclear. The V gene lost 0 bases and the J gene lost 2 bases, with 7 bases spanning the gap. Germline V gives CDR1 SQVTM, CDR2 ANQGSEA. The CDR3 covers 13 residues. In DNA form, the CDR3 reads TGCAGCGTTGAAGAAGTCAGTAACACTGAAGCTTTCTTT. The encoded protein is CSVEEVSNTEAFF. Drawing the rest from reference TRBV29-1 and TRBJ1-1, the complete variable domain is SAVISQKPSRDICQRGTSLTIQCQVDSQVTMMFWYRQQPGQSLTLIATANQGSEATYESGFVIDKFPISRPNLTFSTLTVSNMSPEDSSIYLCSVEEVSNTEAFFGQGTRLTVV.

Only one count was recorded for this clone. The chain links TRBV6-5 to TRBJ1-1; no definite D call. Per the germline V gene, CDR1 is MNHEY and CDR2 is SVGAGI. The germline V and J ends were trimmed by 4 bases and 4 bases, with 13 bases remaining between them. This CDR3 region has 14 residues. In DNA form, the CDR3 reads TGTGCCAGCAGTTCCGAGGGCAGGTCCACTGAAGCTTTCTTT. Translation: CASSSEGRSTEAFF.

The rearrangement joins TRBV5-8 to TRBJ1-6; the match to TRBD1 covers 10 bases. The CDR3 contains 14 residues. From germline, CDR1 is SGHTS and CDR2 YDEGEE. After removal of 5 bases from V and 9 bases from J, the junction contained 5 bases not matched to a gene. CDR3 loop: CASRGQGFSSPLHF. The CDR3, as DNA: TGTGCCAGCAGGGGACAGGGGTTTAGTTCACCCCTCCACTTT.

The J gene is TRBJ1-1, the V gene TRBV19; D unresolved. CDR1 LNHDA and CDR2 SQIVND come from the germline V gene (reference sequence). Trimming took off 3 bases at V and 1 base at J, with 12 bases between the two ends. This CDR3 comprises 15 residues. CDR3: CASSIMARANTEAFF. The CDR3 coding sequence is TGTGCCAGTAGTATCATGGCGCGGGCGAACACTGAAGCTTTCTTT.

Only a few counts were recorded for this clone. The chain recombines TRBV30 with TRBJ1-1; 11 bases are a match to TRBD1. Germline trimming cut 3 bases from V and 7 bases from J; bases unmatched to any gene: 4. Germline CDR1 GTSNPN, CDR2 SVGIG (reference sequence). The CDR3 runs to 13 residues. CDR3 loop: CAWRLGTGGEAFF. The CDR3 region has the DNA TGTGCCTGGAGACTTGGGACAGGGGGTGAAGCTTTCTTT.

The CDR3 protein is CAWSGTGETQYF. CDR3 sequence (DNA): TGTGCCTGGAGTGGGACAGGGGAGACCCAGTACTTC. V gene TRBV30 combines with J gene TRBJ2-5; TRBD1 aligns across 8 bases. The V gene's germline CDR1 is GTSNPN and CDR2 SVGIG (reference sequence). With 1 base clipped from V and 5 bases from J, the junction kept 0 bases outside the gene matches. This CDR3 has 12 amino acids.

This chain joins TRBV6-1 and TRBJ2-1; D remains unclear. CDR3 size: 13 residues. Trimming shortened V by 2 bases and J by 9 bases, and 11 bases separated the two germline ends. Germline CDR1 is MNHNS and CDR2 is SASEGT. CDR3 sequence reads: CASSESVVLEQFF. CDR3 nucleotide sequence: TGTGCCAGCAGTGAATCCGTAGTTCTTGAGCAGTTCTTC.

The chain joins TRBV9 to TRBJ1-3; 7 positions match TRBD1. The germline V gene encodes CDR1 SGDLS and CDR2 YYNGEE. The CDR3 is 13 residues long. Trimming took 3 bases from V and 11 from J; bases not matched to a gene: 8. In DNA form, the CDR3 reads TGTGCCAGCAGCGAGGGGGACAGCAGGTCCATATATTTT. This sequence encodes CASSEGDSRSIYF.

This clone was recorded only once. The genes are TRBV28 and TRBJ1-2, with 8 bases lining up with TRBD1. Per the germline V gene, CDR1 is MDHEN and CDR2 is SYDVKM. With V trimmed by 5 bases and J by 3 bases, 8 bases remained unmatched. CDR3 length: 15 amino acids. CDR3 region: CASSLRTGNYYGYTF. CDR3 sequence (DNA): TGTGCCAGCAGTCTTCGGACAGGGAATTACTATGGCTACACCTTC.

This chain joins TRBV27 and TRBJ1-2, with TRBD1 identical over 7 bases. J lost 8 bases, V lost 5 bases, and 14 bases had no gene match. The CDR3 runs to 15 residues. CDR1 MNHEY and CDR2 SMNVEV come from the germline V gene (reference sequence). This chain's CDR3 is CASSPQSTGNGGYTF. The CDR3 nucleotides read TGTGCCAGCAGTCCCCAATCGACAGGGAACGGAGGCTACACCTTC.

This sequence joins TRBV30 and TRBJ2-2; 7 nucleotides match TRBD1. The J segment lost 5 bases and the V segment lost 1 base, leaving 16 bases of the junction unmatched. The CDR3 is 18 amino acids. In germline, CDR1 is GTSNPN, CDR2 SVGIG (reference sequence). This chain's CDR3 is CAWSGYGAGGQWTGELFF. CDR3 sequence (DNA): TGTGCCTGGAGTGGGTACGGAGCAGGGGGTCAATGGACCGGGGAGCTGTTTTTT.

The chain employs TRBV5-6 and TRBJ2-7, with D uncertain. Trimming shortened V by 5 bases and J by 6 bases, and 9 bases separated the two germline ends. The CDR3 contains 11 residues. Germline V gene lookup returns CDR1 SGHDT and CDR2 YYEEEE. CDR3 nucleotides: TGTGCCAGCAGTGCTACGGGCGAGCAGTACTTC. Translating it yields CASSATGEQYF.

This chain connects TRBV6-4 to TRBJ2-1; 9 bases agree with TRBD2. Germline CDR1 MRHNA, CDR2 SNTAGT. The CDR3 extends over 15 amino acids. V was clipped by 4 bases and J by 5 bases; unmatched bases: 6. The CDR3 sequence: CASSVREGLHNEQFF. CDR3 sequence (DNA): TGTGCCAGCAGTGTGCGGGAGGGCCTTCACAATGAGCAGTTCTTC.

This chain joins TRBV19 and TRBJ2-4; 9 bases align to TRBD2. The CDR3 is 16 amino acids. Germline V gives CDR1 LNHDA, CDR2 SQIVND (reference sequence). Losses at the gene ends were 7 bases for V and 5 bases for J; bases not matched to a gene: 12. The CDR3 loop reads CASNNRLAGLENIQYF. CDR3 bases: TGTGCCAGTAACAATCGTCTAGCGGGATTGGAAAACATTCAGTACTTC.

The V gene is TRBV28, the J gene TRBJ1-5; D might be TRBD1 (5 bases). Trimming shortened V by 2 bases and J by 6 bases, and 17 bases separated the two germline ends. CDR3 size: 16 residues. Per the germline V gene, CDR1 is MDHEN and CDR2 is SYDVKM. CDR3 nucleotides: TGTGCCAGCAGTTTAACCCAACGGCAGGGCGGTCAGCCCCAGCATTTT. Translated: CASSLTQRQGGQPQHF.

This rearrangement joins TRBV6-2 or TRBV6-3 to TRBJ2-2; D may be TRBD2 (5 bases). The CDR3 totals 15 residues. Germline V CDR1 and CDR2: MNHEY, SVGEGT. Trimming shortened V by 7 bases and J by 1 base, and 13 bases separated the two germline ends. The CDR3 sequence: CASIPAGQNTGELFF. CDR3 DNA: TGTGCCAGCATCCCCGCGGGCCAGAACACCGGGGAGCTGTTTTTT.

CDR3 loop: CASSPPFGGGPSYEQYF. The CDR3 DNA reads TGTGCCAGCTCACCACCGTTCGGGGGAGGGCCCTCCTACGAGCAGTACTTC. V and J are TRBV18 and TRBJ2-7, with TRBD2 matching 7 bases. The germline V gene encodes CDR1 KGHSH and CDR2 LQKENI. Germline trimming cut 0 bases from V and 0 bases from J; bases unmatched to any gene: 8. This CDR3 contains 17 residues.